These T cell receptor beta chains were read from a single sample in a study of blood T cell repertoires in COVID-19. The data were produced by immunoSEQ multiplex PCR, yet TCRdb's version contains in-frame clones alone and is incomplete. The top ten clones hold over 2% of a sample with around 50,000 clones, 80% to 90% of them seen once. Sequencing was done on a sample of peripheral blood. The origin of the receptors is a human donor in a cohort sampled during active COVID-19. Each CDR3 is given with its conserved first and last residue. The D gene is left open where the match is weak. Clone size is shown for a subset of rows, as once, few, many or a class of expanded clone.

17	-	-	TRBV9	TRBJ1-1	TGTGCCAGCAGCGTAGGCCTCTCAGGGTCCGTGAACACTGAAGCTTTCTTT	CASSVGLSGSVNTEAFF
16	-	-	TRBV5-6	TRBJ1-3	TGTGCCAGCAGCTTCCTACAGGAACACTCTGGAAACACCATATATTTT	CASSFLQEHSGNTIYF
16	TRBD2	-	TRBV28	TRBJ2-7	TGTGCCAGCAGTTTAAATGCACTAGCGGGACGGTACGAGCAGTACTTC	CASSLNALAGRYEQYF
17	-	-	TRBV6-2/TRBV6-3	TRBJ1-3	TGTGCCAGCAGTTACTCGTCTCGCGGGCTCTCTGGAAACACCATATATTTT	CASSYSSRGLSGNTIYF
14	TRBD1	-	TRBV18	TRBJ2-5	TGTGCCAGCTCACCGGAGACAGGGCAAGAGACCCAGTACTTC	CASSPETGQETQYF
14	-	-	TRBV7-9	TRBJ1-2	TGTGCCAGCAGCCCTATGGAGGGAGGGAGAGGCTACACCTTC	CASSPMEGGRGYTF
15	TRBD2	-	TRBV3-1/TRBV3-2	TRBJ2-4	TGTGCCAGCAGCCAAAGCGGGGGCCCCCAAAACATTCAGTACTTC	CASSQSGGPQNIQYF
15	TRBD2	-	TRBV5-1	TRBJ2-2	TGCGCCAGCAGCTTGTCTAGCGGAGGCACCGGGGAGCTGTTTTTT	CASSLSSGGTGELFF
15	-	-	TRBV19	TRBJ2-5	TGTGCCAGTAGTTATTGGAGTGGGGGGAAAGAGACCCAGTACTTC	CASSYWSGGKETQYF
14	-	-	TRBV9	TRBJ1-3	TGTGCCAGCAGCGTCACAGGGTCTGGAAACACCATATATTTT	CASSVTGSGNTIYF
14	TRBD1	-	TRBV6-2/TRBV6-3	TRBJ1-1	TGTGCCAGCAGTCGGACAGGGGCCGAGTGGAGAGCTTTCTTT	CASSRTGAEWRAFF
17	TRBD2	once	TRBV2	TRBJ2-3	TGTGCCAGCTTTGGACTAGCGGGACTCTCTTACACAGATACGCAGTATTTT	CASFGLAGLSYTDTQYF
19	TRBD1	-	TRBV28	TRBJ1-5	TGTGCCAGCAGTTCCCCGGTGAGACAGGGAGGTTATAGCAATCAGCCCCAGCATTTT	CASSSPVRQGGYSNQPQHF
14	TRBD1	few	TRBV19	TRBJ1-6	TGTGCCAGTAGTAGTACAGGGGCGGAATCACCCCTCCACTTT	CASSSTGAESPLHF
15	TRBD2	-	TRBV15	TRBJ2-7	TGTGCCACCAGCAGGAGCGGGAGGGCCTCCTACGAGCAGTACTTC	CATSRSGRASYEQYF
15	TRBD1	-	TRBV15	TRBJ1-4	TGTGCCACCAGCTTGACCGGGACAGGGATTGAAAAACTGTTTTTT	CATSLTGTGIEKLFF
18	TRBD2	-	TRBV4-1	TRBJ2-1	TGCGCCAGCAGCCAAGATCTTAGCGGGGGGGCATCCTACAATGAGCAGTTCTTC	CASSQDLSGGASYNEQFF
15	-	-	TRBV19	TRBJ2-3	TGTGCCAGTAGTATCGCGGGAAACCCCGGTGATACGCAGTATTTT	CASSIAGNPGDTQYF
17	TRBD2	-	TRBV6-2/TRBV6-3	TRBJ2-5	TGTGCCAGCAGTTACTCAAGCCCAGTCGGGAGGGGTGAGACCCAGTACTTC	CASSYSSPVGRGETQYF
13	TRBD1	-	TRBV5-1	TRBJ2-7	TGCGCCAGCAGTTGGGACAGGGATTACGAGCAGTACTTC	CASSWDRDYEQYF
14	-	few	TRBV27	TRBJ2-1	TGTGCCAGTACCTCAGGACAGCGTTACAATGAGCAGTTCTTC	CASTSGQRYNEQFF
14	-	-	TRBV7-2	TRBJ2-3	TGTGCCAGCAGCTTAGTCCAGTCCACAGATACGCAGTATTTT	CASSLVQSTDTQYF
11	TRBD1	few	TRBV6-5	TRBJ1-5	TGTGCCAGCGGACAGGGTTGGCCCCAGCATTTT	CASGQGWPQHF
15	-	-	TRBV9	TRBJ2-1	TGTGCCAGCAGCACCCGGGACACGAGCTACAATGAGCAGTTCTTC	CASSTRDTSYNEQFF
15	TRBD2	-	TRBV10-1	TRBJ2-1	TGCGCCAGCAGTGACGGGAGGAGCTCCTACAATGAGCAGTTCTTC	CASSDGRSSYNEQFF
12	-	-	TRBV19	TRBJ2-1	TGTGCCAGTAGTATGGAGGGGCACGAGCAGTTCTTC	CASSMEGHEQFF
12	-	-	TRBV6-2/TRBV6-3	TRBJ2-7	TGTGCCAGCAGTTACGGCGGGATCGAGCAGTACTTC	CASSYGGIEQYF